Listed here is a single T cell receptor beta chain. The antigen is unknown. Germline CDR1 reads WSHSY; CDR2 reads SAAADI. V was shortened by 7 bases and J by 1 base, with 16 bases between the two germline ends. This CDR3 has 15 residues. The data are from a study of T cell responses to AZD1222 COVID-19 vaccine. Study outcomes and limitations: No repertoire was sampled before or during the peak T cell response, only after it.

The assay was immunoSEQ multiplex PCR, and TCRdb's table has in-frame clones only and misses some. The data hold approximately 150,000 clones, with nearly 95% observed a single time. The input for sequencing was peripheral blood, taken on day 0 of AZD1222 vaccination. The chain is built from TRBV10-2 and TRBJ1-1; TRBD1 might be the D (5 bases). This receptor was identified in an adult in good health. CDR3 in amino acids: CASIGTGAGNTEAFF. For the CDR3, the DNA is TGCGCCAGCATAGGTACAGGCGCAGGGAACACTGAAGCTTTCTTT.